This T cell receptor (beta chain) is drawn from a study of cytomegalovirus exposure and HLA in healthy donors. Points from the study as a whole: One later analysis, an examination of the 100 to 150 validation repertoires, found that first-cohort TCR clusters tended to co-occur in them. Confirmation was obtained in vitro that a few CMV-associated chains are specific for CMV antigens. Published work reported that the classifier diagnosed cytomegalovirus status with high specificity and sensitivity.

TCRdb's table, derived via immunoSEQ multiplex PCR, lists solely in-frame clones and lacks some. Here the sample spans about 88,000 clones, about 96% being singletons. The donors were members of the validation cohort, which comprised 100 to 150 subjects and was separate from the first cohort of 600 to 800 subjects. Notes on this clone: Its antigen remains unidentified.

The CDR3 is 16 amino acids. The chain combines TRBV21-1 with TRBJ2-3; the table's D call of TRBD2 was not tested on the DNA. TRBV21-1 counts as a pseudogene. Sequenced input: PBMCs. This TCR was sampled from a young man in good health and CMV-seronegative. CDR3 region: CASSKEKREITDTQYF. CDR3 sequence (DNA): TGTGCCAGCAGCAAAGAGAAGCGGGAGATCACAGATACGCAGTATTTT.